This T cell receptor beta chain was identified during a study of T cell responses to AZD1222 COVID-19 vaccine. Findings and limits, study-wide: Variant regions that are unmutated are reportedly the target of nearly half of spike-specific TCRs. White British donors predominated, females outnumbered males, and clonal diversity was possibly underestimated. Receipt of two AZD1222 doses was followed by a rise in Spike-specific TCR breadth and depth. Sampling captured repertoires only after the peak T cell response.

CDR3 length: 13 amino acids. V dropped 4 bases and J dropped 8 bases, with 11 bases sitting between them. CDR1 SGHNT and CDR2 YENEEA come from the germline V gene. A word on this clone: Its antigen is not known.

The table came from immunoSEQ multiplex PCR; TCRdb's copy has only in-frame clones and leaves some out. The sample has 95,000 or so clones; 88% are singletons. This receptor was identified in an adult in good health. The chain has TRBV11-3 and TRBJ1-4; unclear D gene. The material sequenced was peripheral blood, taken on day 0 of AZD1222 vaccination. CDR3 region: CASSYSGEEKLFF. As DNA, the CDR3 is TGTGCCAGCAGCTACTCGGGCGAAGAAAAACTGTTTTTT.